This is a list of T cell receptor beta chains from one sample in a study of blood T cell repertoires in COVID-19. Generated by immunoSEQ multiplex PCR, the TCRdb table keeps only in-frame clones and is missing some. The table includes 200,000 to 300,000 clones, around 80% detected once. The sequencing input was peripheral blood. These receptors came from a woman between 18 and 30 years old with acute or convalescent COVID-19. The CDR3 runs from the conserved cysteine through the conserved F or W. A D gene is named only where the DNA matches it firmly. Expanded clones are given a class, and other clones once, few, many or no size at all.

V	size	J	D	DNA	CDR3
TRBV5-1	few	TRBJ1-6	TRBD1	TGCGCCAGCAGCTTGGAAACAGGGGCCAAAGTCCTCCACTTT	CASSLETGAKVLHF
TRBV7-8	-	TRBJ1-1	TRBD1	TGTGCCAGCAGCTTAGGTCTGGACAGGGGGCCCCAGGTCACTGAAGCTTTCTTT	CASSLGLDRGPQVTEAFF
TRBV28	many	TRBJ1-2	TRBD1	TGTGCCAGCAGTCCCCCGGGACAGAGCTTTGGCTATGGCTACACCTTC	CASSPPGQSFGYGYTF
TRBV10-1	-	TRBJ2-5	TRBD2	TGCGCCAGCAGTGAGTTGGCTAGCGGGGGGCAAGAGACCCAGTACTTC	CASSELASGGQETQYF
TRBV6-5	-	TRBJ2-7	TRBD2	TGTGCCAGCAGTTACACTAGCGCGAAATACGAGCAGTACTTC	CASSYTSAKYEQYF
TRBV11-1	-	TRBJ1-6	-	TGTGCCAGCAGCTTCGGCCGGGGGGGGGTAAATTCACCCCTCCACTTT	CASSFGRGGVNSPLHF
TRBV6-4	-	TRBJ1-4	TRBD1	TGTGCCCCTCCGGGAAAATCAGGGGGCAGCGGGGAAAAACTGTTTTTT	CAPPGKSGGSGEKLFF
TRBV19	-	TRBJ1-3	-	TGTGCCAGTAGTATAGGAGGTGGAAACACCATATATTTT	CASSIGGGNTIYF
TRBV24-1	-	TRBJ2-2	TRBD1	TGTGCCACCAGTGATCCCAGGACAGGGTTCTCCGGGGAGCTGTTTTTT	CATSDPRTGFSGELFF
TRBV6-6	-	TRBJ2-1	TRBD1	TGTGCCAGCAGTCCAACGGGACAGGGACACTCCTACAATGAGCAGTTCTTC	CASSPTGQGHSYNEQFF
TRBV19	-	TRBJ2-5	TRBD2	TGTGCCAGTAGTGTGGGAGGGTTAGAGACCCAGTACTTC	CASSVGGLETQYF
TRBV5-1	-	TRBJ1-1	-	TGCGCCAGCAGCTTGCTAGCGCTGAACACTGAAGCTTTCTTT	CASSLLALNTEAFF
TRBV7-8	-	TRBJ1-6	-	TGTGCCAGCAGTCAATGGTCGCAGGGGTTGAATTCACCCCTCCACTTT	CASSQWSQGLNSPLHF
TRBV29-1	-	TRBJ2-7	TRBD1	TGCAGCGTTGAGGGACAGGGATACGAGCAGTACTTC	CSVEGQGYEQYF
TRBV15	-	TRBJ1-1	-	TGTGCCACCAGCGGGCAGGGGAACACTGAAGCTTTCTTT	CATSGQGNTEAFF
TRBV21-1	-	TRBJ2-2	-	TGTGCCAGCAGCAAAGTGCCACGGCCGACCGGGACTAGCGGGAGTCAGTACACCGGGGAGCTGTTTTTT	CASSKVPRPTGTSGSQYTGELFF
TRBV6-5	-	TRBJ2-2	TRBD1	TGTGCCAGCAGCCGAGGACAGGGGACGGCCGGGGAGCTGTTTTTT	CASSRGQGTAGELFF
TRBV2	-	TRBJ1-4	-	TGTGCCAGCAGTGGCAGGTATAATGAAAAACTGTTTTTT	CASSGRYNEKLFF
TRBV6-2/TRBV6-3	-	TRBJ2-6	-	TGTGCCAGCAGTTACTCCGGGGGCTCTGGGGCCAACGTCCTGACTTTC	CASSYSGGSGANVLTF
TRBV11-2	few	TRBJ2-1	TRBD2	TGTGCCAGCAGCCAACCGGGACTAGCGGGAAACAATGAGCAGTTCTTC	CASSQPGLAGNNEQFF
TRBV6-5	-	TRBJ1-5	-	TGTGCCAGCAGCACAGGGAATGGTCAGCCCCAGCATTTT	CASSTGNGQPQHF
TRBV10-2	-	TRBJ2-1	TRBD2	TGCGCCAGCGCAGAACTAGCGGGAGGGATGGAGTTCTTC	CASAELAGGMEFF
TRBV10-3	-	TRBJ1-1	TRBD1	TGTGCCACCCGACAGGGTTTTCGGACTGAAGCTTTCTTT	CATRQGFRTEAFF
TRBV4-3	-	TRBJ2-1	TRBD2	TGCGCCAGCAGCCAAGGGGGGACTAGCGGGCCCTACTACAATGAGCAGTTCTTC	CASSQGGTSGPYYNEQFF
TRBV18	-	TRBJ2-1	TRBD1	TGTGCCAGCTCACAGGACAGGTACAATGAGCAGTTCTTC	CASSQDRYNEQFF
TRBV6-1	-	TRBJ1-5	-	TGTGCCAGCAGTGAAGGGTCAGGGGTTGAGGGACAGCCCCAGCATTTT	CASSEGSGVEGQPQHF
TRBV5-1	-	TRBJ1-2	-	TGCGCCAGCAGCTTGTTACAGGATAATGGCTACACCTTC	CASSLLQDNGYTF
TRBV28	-	TRBJ2-1	TRBD2	TGTGCCAGCAGGGAAGCGGGAAGCTCCTACAATGAGCAGTTCTTC	CASREAGSSYNEQFF
TRBV15	-	TRBJ2-7	TRBD1	TGTGCCACCAGCAGAGATAGACAGGGGGACGAGCAGTACTTC	CATSRDRQGDEQYF
TRBV7-8	-	TRBJ1-4	-	TGTGCCAGCAAGGGGGACCCCCTTAAACTGTTTTTT	CASKGDPLKLFF
TRBV15	-	TRBJ2-4	TRBD1	TGTGCCACCAGCAGGGGCAGGGGGCGCGAAAACATTCAGTACTTC	CATSRGRGRENIQYF
TRBV7-2	-	TRBJ2-5	-	TGTGCCAGCAGCTTAGCGGGCCTAAAAGAGACCCAGTACTTC	CASSLAGLKETQYF
TRBV19	-	TRBJ1-1	-	TGTGCCAGTAGCCCACGGCGAGAGGGAATGAACACTGAAGCTTTCTTT	CASSPRREGMNTEAFF
TRBV7-9	-	TRBJ2-1	TRBD1	TGTGCCAGCAGCTGGGGACAGGGGGAAATGGATGAGCAGTTCTTC	CASSWGQGEMDEQFF
TRBV19	-	TRBJ2-1	-	TGTGCCAGTGGAGCAGGGTCATGGGAGCAGTTCTTC	CASGAGSWEQFF
TRBV11-2	once	TRBJ2-1	-	TGTGCCAGCAGCCTGATTGGGGGAGGCAATGAGCAGTTCTTC	CASSLIGGGNEQFF
TRBV7-2	few	TRBJ2-1	TRBD2	TGTGCCAGCAGCTTAGATGGACGGGAACATATAGCGGGATGGAATGAGCAGTTCTTC	CASSLDGREHIAGWNEQFF
TRBV7-2	-	TRBJ2-3	-	TGTGCCAGCAGGGGGGGTAGAGGGGATACGCAGTATTTT	CASRGGRGDTQYF
TRBV27	-	TRBJ2-1	-	TGTGCCAGCAGTTTTCGGGAATCGAATGAGCAGTTCTTC	CASSFRESNEQFF
TRBV7-9	-	TRBJ2-1	TRBD2	TGTGCCAGCGGAGGGGGGCTAGCGGGACTTGATCGGTACAATGAGCAGTTCTTC	CASGGGLAGLDRYNEQFF
TRBV19	-	TRBJ2-3	-	TGTGCCAGTAGTATGCTCCGACTTGACAGGACCGAAAGGTATACGCAGTATTTT	CASSMLRLDRTERYTQYF
TRBV6-5	-	TRBJ2-1	-	TGTGCCAGCAGTCCCCTAGCGCGCTCGAATGAGCAGTTCTTC	CASSPLARSNEQFF
TRBV3-1/TRBV3-2	once	TRBJ2-7	TRBD1	TGTGCCAGCAGCAAAGGGGGCTTGATTCTGGGGGAGCAGTACTTC	CASSKGGLILGEQYF
TRBV6-6	once	TRBJ1-6	-	TGTGCCAGCAGTTACGGAGGTTCCTATGCGAATTCACCCCTCCACTTT	CASSYGGSYANSPLHF
TRBV4-3	-	TRBJ1-2	-	TGCGCCAGCAGCCAAGATTTCGCGGCCTATGGCTACACCTTC	CASSQDFAAYGYTF
TRBV20-1	-	TRBJ1-4	-	TGCAGTGCTACAGAAGAGGAAAAACTGTTTTTT	CSATEEEKLFF
TRBV29-1	-	TRBJ1-2	TRBD1	TGCAGCGCCGAGAGGACAGGGGGTATGTTTGGCTACACCTTC	CSAERTGGMFGYTF
TRBV19	-	TRBJ1-4	-	TGTGCCACCAGGGGCTATAACTATGAAAAACTGTTTTTT	CATRGYNYEKLFF
TRBV18	-	TRBJ2-2	-	TGTGCCAGCTCACCAGAGCTTGGCACCGGGGAGCTGTTTTTT	CASSPELGTGELFF
TRBV30	once	TRBJ1-1	TRBD1	TGTGCCTGGAGTACCCAGGGGGACACTGAAGCTTTCTTT	CAWSTQGDTEAFF
TRBV12-3/TRBV12-4	-	TRBJ1-4	-	TGTGCCAGCAGTCTAGAGATTAGCGAAAAACTGTTTTTT	CASSLEISEKLFF
TRBV30	-	TRBJ2-1	TRBD2	TGTGCCTGGAGGACTAGCGGGAGAGTGAATGAGCAGTTCTTC	CAWRTSGRVNEQFF
TRBV10-1	-	TRBJ2-5	TRBD2	TGCGCCAGGACCCCAACCCGGACTAGAAGTTTGGAGACCCAGTACTTC	CARTPTRTRSLETQYF
TRBV5-4	-	TRBJ2-1	TRBD1	TGTGCCAGCAGCTTCGATAGGGGACAGGGGGTATTAAATGAGCAGTTCTTC	CASSFDRGQGVLNEQFF
TRBV4-3	-	TRBJ2-1	-	TGCGCCAGCAGCCAGGCCACAGGCGGCTCCTACAATGAGCAGTTCTTC	CASSQATGGSYNEQFF
TRBV28	-	TRBJ2-7	-	TGTGCCAGCAGTTTGCGGGGATTGGGGGAGCAGTACTTC	CASSLRGLGEQYF
TRBV5-1	-	TRBJ1-3	TRBD1	TGCGCCAGCAGCCAGGGGGCGACAACTGGAAACACCATATATTTT	CASSQGATTGNTIYF
TRBV18	-	TRBJ1-6	-	TGTGCCAGCTCTAGGACAGTCGAACCTAATTCACCCCTCCACTTT	CASSRTVEPNSPLHF
TRBV5-8	-	TRBJ2-6	-	TGTGCCAGCAGCTTCTCCCCGGGGAAATATGGGGCCAACGTCCTGACTTTC	CASSFSPGKYGANVLTF